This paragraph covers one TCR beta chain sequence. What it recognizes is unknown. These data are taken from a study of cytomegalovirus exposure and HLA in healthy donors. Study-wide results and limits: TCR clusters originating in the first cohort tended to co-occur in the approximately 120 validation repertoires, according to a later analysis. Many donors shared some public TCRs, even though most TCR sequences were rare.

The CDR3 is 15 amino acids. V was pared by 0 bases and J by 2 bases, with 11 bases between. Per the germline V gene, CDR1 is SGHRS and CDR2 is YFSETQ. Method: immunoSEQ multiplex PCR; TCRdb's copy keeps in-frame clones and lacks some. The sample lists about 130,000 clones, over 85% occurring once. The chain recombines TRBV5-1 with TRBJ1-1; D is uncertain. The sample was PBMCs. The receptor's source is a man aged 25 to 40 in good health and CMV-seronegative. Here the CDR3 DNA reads TGCGCCAGCAGCTTGGGCCGGGTCCTCAACACTGAAGCTTTCTTT. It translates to CASSLGRVLNTEAFF.